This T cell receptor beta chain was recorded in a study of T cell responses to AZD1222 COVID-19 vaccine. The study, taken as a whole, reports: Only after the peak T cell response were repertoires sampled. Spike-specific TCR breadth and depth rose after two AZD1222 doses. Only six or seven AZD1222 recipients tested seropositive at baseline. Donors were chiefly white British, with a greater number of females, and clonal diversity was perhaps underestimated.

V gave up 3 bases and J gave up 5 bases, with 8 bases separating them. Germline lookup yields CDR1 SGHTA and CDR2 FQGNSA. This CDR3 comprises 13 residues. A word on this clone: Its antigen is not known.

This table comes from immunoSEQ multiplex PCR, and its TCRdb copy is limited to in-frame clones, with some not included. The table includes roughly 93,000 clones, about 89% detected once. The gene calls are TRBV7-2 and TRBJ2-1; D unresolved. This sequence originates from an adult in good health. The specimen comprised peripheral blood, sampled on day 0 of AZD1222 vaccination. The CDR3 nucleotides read TGTGCCAGCAGCTTCGTAACAGACAATGAGCAGTTCTTC. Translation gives CASSFVTDNEQFF.